A single sample gave rise to the 24 T cell receptor beta chains below, sequenced in a study of cytomegalovirus exposure and HLA in healthy donors. Primers included in the PCR were 60 Vbeta and 13 Jbeta primers. Sequencing used immunoSEQ multiplex PCR; TCRdb keeps in-frame clones, though not all of them. The sample consists of 150,000 to 200,000 clones, 70% to 90% of them appearing once. The sample comprised PBMCs. These receptors came from a man between 18 and 35 years old in good health and CMV-seropositive.

Only a few counts were recorded for this clone. The J gene is TRBJ2-1, the V gene TRBV15, with D perhaps matching TRBD1 (6 bases). The ends were cut back, 5 bases at V and 0 bases at J, with 20 bases in the middle. Per the germline V gene, CDR1 is LNHNV and CDR2 is YYDKDF (reference sequence). This CDR3 region has 18 residues. This chain's CDR3 is CATSSKIWDTDSYNEQFF. Written as DNA, the CDR3 is TGTGCCACCAGCTCAAAAATCTGGGACACCGACTCCTACAATGAGCAGTTCTTC. Full variable domain (outside the CDR3, taken from reference TRBV15 and TRBJ2-1): DAMVIQNPRYQVTQFGKPVTLSCSQTLNHNVMYWYQQKSSQAPKLLFHYYDKDFNNEADTPDNFQSRRPNTSFCFLDIRSPGLGDTAMYLCATSSKIWDTDSYNEQFFGPGTRLTVL.

This chain connects TRBV5-6 to TRBJ2-5; TRBD2 aligns across 7 bases. The germline gives CDR1 SGHDT, CDR2 YYEEEE. Germline trimming cut 1 base from V and 3 bases from J; bases unmatched to any gene: 9. The CDR3 has 16 residues. CDR3 region: CASSLFGLADKETQYF. Here the CDR3 DNA reads TGTGCCAGCAGCTTGTTCGGCCTAGCGGACAAAGAGACCCAGTACTTC.

The rearrangement joins TRBV18 to TRBJ2-7; 11 bases agree with TRBD1. The V gene's germline CDR1 is KGHSH and CDR2 LQKENI. The CDR3 totals 14 residues. After removal of 6 bases from V and 5 bases from J, the junction contained 6 bases not matched to a gene. CDR3 protein: CASSLGQGADEQYF. CDR3 nucleotides: TGTGCCAGCTCCCTCGGACAGGGGGCGGACGAGCAGTACTTC.

The gene calls are TRBV27 and TRBJ2-2, with D perhaps TRBD2 (5 bases). CDR3 length: 16 residues. CDR1 is MNHEY, CDR2 SMNVEV, per germline (reference sequence). V lost 1 base to trimming and J lost 4 bases, with 13 bases between them. The CDR3 DNA is TGTGCCAGCAGTTTATTACTAGACGTCGGCACCGGGGAGCTGTTTTTT. Protein sequence: CASSLLLDVGTGELFF.

The gene calls are TRBV25-1 and TRBJ1-3; weak D call: TRBD1 (5 bases). Germline assignment: CDR1 MGHDK and CDR2 SYGVNS. V lost 7 bases and J lost 1, with 8 bases in between. This CDR3 comprises 13 residues. CDR3 in amino acids: CASTGGSGNTIYF. The CDR3 nucleotides are TGTGCCAGCACCGGGGGTTCTGGAAACACCATATATTTT.

The chain links TRBV11-1 to TRBJ1-1, with a possible D match to TRBD1 (6 bases). The CDR3 has 14 amino acids. V lost 1 base and J lost 2, with 8 bases in between. Germline CDR1 SGHAT, CDR2 FQDESV (reference sequence). CDR3: CASSLGTANTEAFF. The CDR3, as DNA: TGTGCCAGCAGCTTAGGGACAGCTAACACTGAAGCTTTCTTT. Looking up the rest from reference TRBV11-1 and TRBJ1-1 gives the full variable domain: EAEVAQSPRYKITEKSQAVAFWCDPISGHATLYWYRQILGQGPELLVQFQDESVVDDSQLPKDRFSAERLKGVDSTLKIQPAELGDSAMYLCASSLGTANTEAFFGQGTRLTVV.

The chain carries TRBV7-2 and TRBJ2-7, with 8 bases lining up with TRBD1. Germline values: CDR1 SGHTA, CDR2 FQGNSA. V was pared by 0 bases and J by 2 bases, with 3 bases of the junction left unmatched. CDR3 length: 15 residues. The CDR3 DNA follows: TGTGCCAGCAGCTTAGCGGGGGGACAGGCCTACGAGCAGTACTTC. It encodes CASSLAGGQAYEQYF.

The chain couples TRBV7-8 to TRBJ2-7; a weak D match, TRBD1 (6 bases). Germline V gene lookup returns CDR1 SGHVS and CDR2 FQNEAQ. V lost 2 bases and J 5 bases, leaving 16 bases between the germline ends. This CDR3 contains 15 residues. This CDR3 reads CASSLLRQVSHEQYF. Written as DNA, the CDR3 is TGTGCCAGCAGCTTATTAAGACAGGTTTCCCACGAGCAGTACTTC.

This clone was counted a single time. The V gene is TRBV30, the J gene TRBJ1-6, with D uncertain. The V end lost 3 bases, the J end lost 7 bases, and 10 bases lay between the germline ends. This CDR3 has 13 amino acids. Germline V lookup: CDR1 GTSNPN, CDR2 SVGIG (reference sequence). CDR3: CAWSTGGNSPLHF. The CDR3 DNA is TGTGCCTGGAGCACCGGCGGGAATTCACCCCTCCACTTT.

The V gene is TRBV7-9, the J gene TRBJ1-2; weak D call: TRBD1 (5 bases). The V end lost 1 base, the J end lost 6 bases, and 12 bases lay between the germline ends. Germline CDR1 and CDR2: SEHNR and FQNEAQ (reference sequence). The CDR3 sequence is 14 residues long. CDR3 nucleotide sequence: TGTGCCAGCAGCTTAGTCATCGGGGGGGATGGCTACACCTTC. Translated: CASSLVIGGDGYTF.

V and J are TRBV6-5 and TRBJ1-1; possibly TRBD1 for D (6 bases). Looked up from germline, CDR1 is MNHEY and CDR2 is SVGAGI. This CDR3 contains 13 residues. The V end was cut by 6 bases, the J end by 5 bases, with 13 bases between. The CDR3 region is CASRKGVRTEAFF. The CDR3 DNA reads as TGTGCCAGCAGGAAGGGGGTACGGACTGAAGCTTTCTTT.

The chain carries TRBV5-8 and TRBJ1-2; possibly TRBD1 for D (5 bases). The CDR3 length is 15 residues. With 0 bases removed from V and 4 bases from J, the gap between germline ends came to 13 bases. Germline V gene sequence: CDR1 SGHTS, CDR2 YDEGEE. This CDR3 reads CASSLDVTATYGYTF. The CDR3 DNA reads as TGTGCCAGCAGCTTGGATGTGACAGCTACCTATGGCTACACCTTC.

The chain joins TRBV6-1 to TRBJ1-5; 9 bases fit TRBD1. The trim removed 4 bases at V and 5 bases at J, leaving 9 bases unmatched. There are 16 residues in the CDR3. Germline lookup yields CDR1 MNHNS and CDR2 SASEGT. CDR3 amino acids: CASSADRGEPYQPQHF. Written as DNA, the CDR3 is TGTGCCAGCAGTGCCGACAGGGGGGAGCCGTATCAGCCCCAGCATTTT.

The chain carries TRBV27 and TRBJ2-1; tentative D call: TRBD1 (5 bases). The V end lost 4 bases, the J end lost 7 bases, and 11 bases lay between the germline ends. Per the germline V gene, CDR1 is MNHEY and CDR2 is SMNVEV (reference sequence). The CDR3 is 13 residues long. The DNA for the CDR3 is TGTGCCAGCAGTTCCGACAGCGCTAATGAGCAGTTCTTC. It encodes CASSSDSANEQFF.

The rearrangement links TRBV23-1 to TRBJ2-7; D unclear. TRBV23-1 is an ORF, with its function uncertain. The CDR3 has 17 residues. V was pared by 4 bases and J by 8 bases, with 27 bases between. The CDR3 DNA reads TGCGCCAGCAGTCGAGTACCCCTCCGGGTGACTCAGTCCCAGCAGTACTTC. It codes for CASSRVPLRVTQSQQYF.

This rearrangement joins TRBV2 to TRBJ1-3; D might be TRBD1 (6 bases). This CDR3 has 16 residues. The germline V gene has CDR1 SNHLY and CDR2 FYNNEI. V gave up 6 bases and J gave up 0 bases, with 15 bases separating them. The chain's CDR3 is CASRGRQVLSGNTIYF. The CDR3 DNA follows: TGTGCCAGCAGGGGCCGACAGGTCCTCTCTGGAAACACCATATATTTT.

The chain uses TRBV5-6 and TRBJ2-7; possible D gene TRBD1, 6 bases. CDR1 is SGHDT and CDR2 is YYEEEE in the germline V gene. V lost 0 bases to trimming and J lost 0 bases, with 13 bases between them. CDR3 length: 16 amino acids. The CDR3 DNA is TGTGCCAGCAGCTTGGTGGCAGGGGAAAGCTCCTACGAGCAGTACTTC. This gives the protein CASSLVAGESSYEQYF.

The chain has TRBV29-1 and TRBJ1-2, with D tentatively TRBD1 (6 bases). V was pared by 7 bases and J by 6 bases, with 21 bases between. This CDR3 contains 14 residues. From germline, CDR1 is SQVTM and CDR2 ANQGSEA. CDR3 sequence reads: CSAFLRGRTDGYTF. CDR3 in DNA: TGCAGCGCCTTCCTCAGGGGACGAACGGATGGCTACACCTTC.

The chain uses TRBV6-5 and TRBJ2-3, with TRBD1 matching over 7 bases. With V trimmed by 6 bases and J by 1 base, 4 bases remained unmatched. The CDR3 consists of 14 residues. CDR1 is MNHEY, CDR2 SVGAGI, per germline. CDR3 amino acids: CASRQGYRTDTQYF. The CDR3 region has the DNA TGTGCCAGCAGACAGGGGTATCGCACAGATACGCAGTATTTT.

The rearrangement uses TRBV5-1 and TRBJ2-7, with TRBD2 matching over 13 bases. Germline V gene lookup returns CDR1 SGHRS and CDR2 YFSETQ. This CDR3 region has 17 residues. The V gene end was trimmed by 2 bases and the J gene end by 6 bases; junction bases not matched to a gene: 11. The DNA for the CDR3 is TGCGCCAGCAGCTTCGGACTAGCGGGGGCCTTACTTTCCGAGCAGTACTTC. The encoded protein is CASSFGLAGALLSEQYF.

This chain uses TRBV6-1 with TRBJ2-3, with 10 bases lining up with TRBD1. Germline CDR1 reads MNHNS; CDR2 reads SASEGT. V trimming: 6 bases; J trimming: 2 bases; junction bases outside the gene matches: 5. This CDR3 comprises 15 residues. The CDR3 coding sequence is TGTGCCAGCAGCATTGACAGGGGGCCCACAGATACGCAGTATTTT. The encoded protein is CASSIDRGPTDTQYF.

This chain links TRBV4-2 with TRBJ2-7, with a weak D call TRBD1 (6 bases). Germline CDR1 and CDR2: LGHNA and YNFKEQ. Trimming took off 5 bases at V and 4 bases at J, with 12 bases between the two ends. CDR3 length equals 13 residues. The CDR3 region is CASSSGQPYEQYF. CDR3 bases: TGTGCCAGCAGCTCGGGACAACCTTACGAGCAGTACTTC.

This clone appeared a few times. The rearrangement joins TRBV19 to TRBJ1-1, with TRBD1 matching over 7 bases. V gave up 9 bases and J gave up 1 base; unmatched junction bases: 5. Germline lookup yields CDR1 LNHDA and CDR2 SQIVND (reference sequence). This CDR3 contains 13 residues. Written as DNA, the CDR3 is TGTGCCAGCCTGAGACAGGGGAACACTGAAGCTTTCTTT. Translating gives CASLRQGNTEAFF.

This clone was counted a single time. The chain carries TRBV5-8 and TRBJ2-3; 10 bases line up with TRBD1. This CDR3 is built from 15 residues. V was clipped by 0 bases and J by 6 bases; unmatched bases: 4. Germline V lookup: CDR1 SGHTS, CDR2 YDEGEE. The CDR3 protein is CASSLDGTGVDTQYF. DNA of the CDR3: TGTGCCAGCAGCTTGGATGGGACAGGGGTTGATACGCAGTATTTT.